Sequencing of this T cell receptor beta chain was carried out in a study of beta chain features in type 1 diabetes. Whole-study findings and limits: The influence of HLA type on TCRB rearrangement stayed undetermined.

Concerning this clone itself: Its antigen is currently unknown.

V lost 0 bases, J lost 5 bases, and 7 bases lay in between. Germline V gives CDR1 GTSNPN, CDR2 SVGIG (reference sequence). The CDR3 totals 12 residues. cDNA synthesis used the whole RNA isolate, giving expressed TCRB sequences. The protocol was immunoSEQ multiplex PCR, while the TCRdb copy is restricted to in-frame clones and leaves out a portion. The sample records around 310,000 clones, approximately 11% being singletons. The sequence was obtained from a woman between 25 and 40 years old in good health. The rearrangement links TRBV30 to TRBJ2-5; D unclear. Sequenced: naive CD4+ T cells from blood. The CDR3 loop reads CAWSVRVETQYF. CDR3 DNA: TGTGCCTGGAGTGTGAGAGTCGAGACCCAGTACTTC.